The clone carrying this T cell receptor beta chain was counted a few times. MiXCR, applied by TCRdb to the RACE reads, yields one record per CDR3 protein. Of more than 55,000 distinct CDR3 sequences in the sample, more than 7.5% were seen once. The germline CDR1 and CDR2 sequences are SGHAT and FQNNGV. The trim removed 3 bases at V and 6 bases at J, leaving 6 bases unmatched. The CDR3 sequence is 15 residues long. This entry is derived from a study of human T cells and chemical hapten exposure. Described time point: pre-sensitization, week 0. The treatment: therapeutic diphenylcyclopropenone sensitization with weekly scalp DPC. Extraction yielded total RNA from whole blood (unfractionated).

The chain uses TRBV11-2 and TRBJ2-3; 10 positions match TRBD2. This clonotype was obtained from a man aged 40-55 years with alopecia areata. Some clones in this sample may be carry-over from other donors' samples. The sample consisted of whole blood, taken in connection with sensitization to the hapten diphenylcyclopropenone (DPC). The CDR3 nucleotides read TGTGCCAGCAGCTTCTCACTAGCGGGATATGATACGCAGTATTTT. Its protein is CASSFSLAGYDTQYF.